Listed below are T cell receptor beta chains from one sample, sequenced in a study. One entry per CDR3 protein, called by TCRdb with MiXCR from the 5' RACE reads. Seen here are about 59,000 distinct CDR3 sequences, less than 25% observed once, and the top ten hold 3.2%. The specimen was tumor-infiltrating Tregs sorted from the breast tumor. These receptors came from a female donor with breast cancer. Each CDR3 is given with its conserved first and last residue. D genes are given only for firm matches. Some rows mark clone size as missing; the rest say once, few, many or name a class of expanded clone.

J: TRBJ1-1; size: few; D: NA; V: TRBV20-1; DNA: TGCAGTGCTAGCGCTGAACTCGGGGGCTTCACTGAAGCTTTCTTT; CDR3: CSASAELGGFTEAFF
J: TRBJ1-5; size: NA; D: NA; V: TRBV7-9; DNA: TGTGCCAGCAGCAACTCCGACACCCTCAATCAGCCCCAGCATTTT; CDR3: CASSNSDTLNQPQHF
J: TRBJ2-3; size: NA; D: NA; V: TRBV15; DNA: TGTGCCACCAGCGGAGATGCGGGTCTCACAGATACGCAGTATTTT; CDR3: CATSGDAGLTDTQYF
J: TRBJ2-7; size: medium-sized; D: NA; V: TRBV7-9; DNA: TGTGCCAGCAGCCTTACGGGCGACGAGCAGTACTTC; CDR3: CASSLTGDEQYF
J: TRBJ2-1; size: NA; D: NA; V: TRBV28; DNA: TGTGCCAGCAGTTTAGGCGAAAGCTCCTACAATGAGCAGTTCTTC; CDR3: CASSLGESSYNEQFF
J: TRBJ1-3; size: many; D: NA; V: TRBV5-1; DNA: TGCGCCAGCAGCATGGACACACCTGGAAACACCATATATTTT; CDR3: CASSMDTPGNTIYF
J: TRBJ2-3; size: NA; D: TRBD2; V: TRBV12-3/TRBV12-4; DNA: TGTGCCAGCAGTCGTCGGACTAGCGGAGAAGGGGACAGCACAGATACGCAGTATTTT; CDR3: CASSRRTSGEGDSTDTQYF
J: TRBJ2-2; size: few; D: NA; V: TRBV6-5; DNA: TGTGCCGGGAGGAGAGGTACCACCGGGGAGCTGTTTTTT; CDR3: CAGRRGTTGELFF
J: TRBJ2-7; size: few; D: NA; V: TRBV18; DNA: TGTGCCAGCTCACCAGGGACGGCCGACGAGCAGTACTTC; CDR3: CASSPGTADEQYF
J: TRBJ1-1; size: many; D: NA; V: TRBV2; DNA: TGTGCCAGCAGTGATCTCCCGAGGGGCACTGAAGCTTTCTTT; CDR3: CASSDLPRGTEAFF
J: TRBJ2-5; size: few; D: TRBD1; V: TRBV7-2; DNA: TGTGCCAGCAGCTTAGACGGGACAGGGTCGACCCAGTACTTC; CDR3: CASSLDGTGSTQYF
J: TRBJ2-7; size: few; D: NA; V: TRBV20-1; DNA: TGCAGTGCTAGAGGCCAAAACTACGAGCAGTACTTC; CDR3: CSARGQNYEQYF
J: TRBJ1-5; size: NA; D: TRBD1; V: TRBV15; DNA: TGTGCCACCAGCAGAGGGGACAGGGGAGACAATCAGCCCCAGCATTTT; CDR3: CATSRGDRGDNQPQHF
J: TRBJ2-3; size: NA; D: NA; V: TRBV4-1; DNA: TGCGCCAGCAGCCGGCAGACAGCAGATACGCAGTATTTT; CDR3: CASSRQTADTQYF
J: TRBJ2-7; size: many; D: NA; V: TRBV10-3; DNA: TGTGCCATCAGTGAGTCAGGGACGGGCTACGAGCAGTACTTC; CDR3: CAISESGTGYEQYF
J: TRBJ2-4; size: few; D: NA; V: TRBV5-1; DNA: TGCGCCAGCAGCTTGGACGGACTGACAAGAGAGTTC; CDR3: CASSLDGLTREF
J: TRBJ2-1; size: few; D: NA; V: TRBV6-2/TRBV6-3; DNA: TGTGCCAGCAGTTTGTTTGTCTCCTACAATGAGCAGTTCTTC; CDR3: CASSLFVSYNEQFF
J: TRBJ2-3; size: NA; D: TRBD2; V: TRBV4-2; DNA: TGTGCCAGCAGCCTCACTAGCGGGAGGACAGATACGCAGTATTTT; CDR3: CASSLTSGRTDTQYF
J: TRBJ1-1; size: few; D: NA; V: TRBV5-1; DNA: TGCGCCAGCAGCTTGGCTGGGGGCGGTGGTCGCACTGAAGCTTTCTTT; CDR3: CASSLAGGGGRTEAFF
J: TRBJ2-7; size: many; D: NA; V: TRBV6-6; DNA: TGTGCCAGCAGTTACCCGTTAGGGGGGCGACCTACGGAGCAGTACTTC; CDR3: CASSYPLGGRPTEQYF
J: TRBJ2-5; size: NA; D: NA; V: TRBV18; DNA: TGTGCCAGCTCACTGGACATACAAGAGACCCAGTACTTC; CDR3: CASSLDIQETQYF
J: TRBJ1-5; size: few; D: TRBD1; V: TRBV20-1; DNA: TGCAGTGCTGGGGGGACAGGGGGCACGGGACAGCCCCAGCATTTT; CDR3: CSAGGTGGTGQPQHF
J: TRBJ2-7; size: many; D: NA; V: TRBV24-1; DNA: TGTGCCACCGCCTTGGGGTCCTACGAGCAGTACTTC; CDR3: CATALGSYEQYF
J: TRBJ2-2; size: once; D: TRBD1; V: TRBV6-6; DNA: TGTGCCAGCGGTTCCAGGGGGCTGGGCACCGGGGAGCTGTGTTTT; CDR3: CASGSRGLGTGELCF
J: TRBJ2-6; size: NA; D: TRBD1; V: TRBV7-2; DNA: TGTGCCAGCAGCGTGACAGGGTCCGGGGCCAACGTCCTGACTTTC; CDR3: CASSVTGSGANVLTF
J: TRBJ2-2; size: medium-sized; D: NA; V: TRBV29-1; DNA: TGCAGCGTCGACGCCGGTGGGGGCCAAAACACCGGGGAGCTGTTTTTT; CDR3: CSVDAGGGQNTGELFF
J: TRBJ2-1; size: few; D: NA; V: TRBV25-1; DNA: TGTGCCAGCAGTGAATGGGGCAGGGGGGGGGTGGACAATAAGCAGTTCTTC; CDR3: CASSEWGRGGVDNKQFF
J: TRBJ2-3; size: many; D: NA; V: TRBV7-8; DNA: TGTGCCAGCAGCTTAGCTAGGGAAACAGATACGCAGTATTTT; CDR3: CASSLARETDTQYF
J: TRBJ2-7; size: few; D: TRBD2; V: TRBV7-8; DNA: TGTGCCAGCAGCTTTGGACTAGCGGGAGATGTGCAGTACTTC; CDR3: CASSFGLAGDVQYF
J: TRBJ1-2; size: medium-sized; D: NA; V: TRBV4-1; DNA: TGCGCCAGCAGCCAAGTTTTGGCAGAAGGCTACACCTTC; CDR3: CASSQVLAEGYTF
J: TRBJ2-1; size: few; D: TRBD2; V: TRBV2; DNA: TGTGCCAGCAGTGAGCGGGAGACTAGCGATGAGCAGTTCTTC; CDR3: CASSERETSDEQFF
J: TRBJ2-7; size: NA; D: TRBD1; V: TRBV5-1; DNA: TGCGCCAGCAGCTCCCAAGGACAGGAGGCCGAGCAGTACTTC; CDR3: CASSSQGQEAEQYF
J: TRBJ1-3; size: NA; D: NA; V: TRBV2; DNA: TGTGCCAGCAGTGATCAAGGGACTTCTGGAAACACCATATATTTT; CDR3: CASSDQGTSGNTIYF
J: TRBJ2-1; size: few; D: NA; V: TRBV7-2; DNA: TGTGCCAGCAGCTTAATGAGTGAGCAGTTCTTC; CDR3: CASSLMSEQFF
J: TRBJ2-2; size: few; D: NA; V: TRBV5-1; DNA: TGCGCCAGCAGCTTGGAGTTTCTTACCGGGGAGCTGTTTTTT; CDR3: CASSLEFLTGELFF
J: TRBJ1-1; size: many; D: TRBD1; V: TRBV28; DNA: TGTGCCAGCACCGTGACAGGGGGTCATGGCACTGAAGCTTTCTTT; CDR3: CASTVTGGHGTEAFF
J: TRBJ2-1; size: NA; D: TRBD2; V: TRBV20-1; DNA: TGCAGTGCTATGGGACTAGCGGGAGCGTCCTACAATGAGCAGTTCTTC; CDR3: CSAMGLAGASYNEQFF
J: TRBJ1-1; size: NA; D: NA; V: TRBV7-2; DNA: TGTGCCAGCAGCCGAGGGTGGATGCGGCAAGCTTTCTTT; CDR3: CASSRGWMRQAFF
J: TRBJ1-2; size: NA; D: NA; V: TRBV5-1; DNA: TGCGCCAGCAGCCCCTGGGGACAAGTGATGGATGGCTACACCTTC; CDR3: CASSPWGQVMDGYTF
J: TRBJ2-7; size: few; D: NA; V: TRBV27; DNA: TGTGCCAGCAGTTCCAGGGGGGGCTACTACGAGCAGTACTTC; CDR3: CASSSRGGYYEQYF
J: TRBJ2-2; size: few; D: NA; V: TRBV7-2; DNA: TGTGCCAGCAGCTTCAGGGTCGGCGGGATCGGGAATACCGGGGAGCTGTTTTTT; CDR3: CASSFRVGGIGNTGELFF
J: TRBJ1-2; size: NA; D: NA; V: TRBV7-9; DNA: TGTGCCAGCAGCTTCCGGAGACAACTTAACTATGGCTACACCTTC; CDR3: CASSFRRQLNYGYTF
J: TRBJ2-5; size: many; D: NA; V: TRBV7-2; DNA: TGTGCCAGCAGCTTAGCGAGGACAGCCCAAGAGACCCAGTACTTC; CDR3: CASSLARTAQETQYF
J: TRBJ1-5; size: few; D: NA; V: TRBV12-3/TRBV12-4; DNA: TGTGCCAGCAGTCGGGGGTGGCCCCAGCATTTT; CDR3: CASSRGWPQHF
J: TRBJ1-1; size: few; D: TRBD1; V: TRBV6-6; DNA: TGTGCCAGCAGTTATGGAGAGGGGGCTGGGGGCACTGAAGCTTTCTTT; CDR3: CASSYGEGAGGTEAFF
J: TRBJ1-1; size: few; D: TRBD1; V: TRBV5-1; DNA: TGCGCCAGCAGCCGGGGGACAGGTGATATGAACACTGAAGCTTTCTTT; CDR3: CASSRGTGDMNTEAFF
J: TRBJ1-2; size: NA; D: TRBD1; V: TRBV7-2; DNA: TGTGCCAGCAGCTTAGGGGGGACAGGCCTATTGTATGGCTGCACCTTC; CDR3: CASSLGGTGLLYGCTF
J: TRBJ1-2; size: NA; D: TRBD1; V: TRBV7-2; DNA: TGTGCCAGCAGCGGGCGGGACAGGGCTAACTATGGCTACACCTTC; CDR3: CASSGRDRANYGYTF
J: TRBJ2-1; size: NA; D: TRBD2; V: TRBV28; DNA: TGTGCCAGCAGTTTATCTAGCGGGGGTTACAATGAGCAGTTCTTC; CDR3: CASSLSSGGYNEQFF
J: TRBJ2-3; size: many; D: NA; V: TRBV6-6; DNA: TGTGCCAGCAGGGCAGGGGAGGGTACGCAGTATTTT; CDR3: CASRAGEGTQYF
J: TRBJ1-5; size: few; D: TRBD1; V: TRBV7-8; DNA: TGTGCCAGCAGCTCTGGGACAGGGGGCAATCAGCCCCAGCATTTT; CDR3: CASSSGTGGNQPQHF